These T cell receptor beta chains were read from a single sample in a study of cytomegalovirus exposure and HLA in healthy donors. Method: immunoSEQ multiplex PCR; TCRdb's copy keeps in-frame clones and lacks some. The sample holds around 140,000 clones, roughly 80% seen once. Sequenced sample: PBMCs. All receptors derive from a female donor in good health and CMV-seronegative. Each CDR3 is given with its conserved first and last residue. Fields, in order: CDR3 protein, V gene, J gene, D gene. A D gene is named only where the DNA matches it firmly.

CDR3: CASSQQDSGPTNTGELFF
V: TRBV7-3
J: TRBJ2-2
D: TRBD2

CDR3: CSVENKGAGTEAFF
V: TRBV29-1
J: TRBJ1-1
D: TRBD1

CDR3: CASSFGTASYEQYF
V: TRBV5-1
J: TRBJ2-7
D: TRBD1

CDR3: CASRVGGEAVEQYF
V: TRBV27
J: TRBJ2-7
D: NA

CDR3: CASSLWGGRNTEAFF
V: TRBV11-1
J: TRBJ1-1
D: NA

CDR3: CASGRGSSYNEQFF
V: TRBV12-5
J: TRBJ2-1
D: NA

CDR3: CASSVRDRAVNSPLHF
V: TRBV5-6
J: TRBJ1-6
D: TRBD1

CDR3: CASSWATGRSGNTIYF
V: TRBV9
J: TRBJ1-3
D: NA

CDR3: CASSEGHLGRGEQYF
V: TRBV19
J: TRBJ2-7
D: NA

CDR3: CASSPRVTSGGAASYNEQFF
V: TRBV7-6
J: TRBJ2-1
D: TRBD2

CDR3: CASSLVQRRAETQYF
V: TRBV7-2
J: TRBJ2-5
D: NA

CDR3: CASSSLTTSSGNTIYF
V: TRBV5-1
J: TRBJ1-3
D: NA

CDR3: CASSYTGTRHGYTF
V: TRBV6-6
J: TRBJ1-2
D: NA

CDR3: CASRRQGARGEQYF
V: TRBV28
J: TRBJ2-7
D: TRBD1

CDR3: CASSLGQTEAFF
V: TRBV11-2
J: TRBJ1-1
D: NA

CDR3: CASSPPGYETQYF
V: TRBV5-1
J: TRBJ2-5
D: NA

CDR3: CASSLTGATNEKLFF
V: TRBV5-1
J: TRBJ1-4
D: NA

CDR3: CASSPGLQGTEAFF
V: TRBV5-1
J: TRBJ1-1
D: NA

CDR3: CASSFDRALTAEHF
V: TRBV5-6
J: TRBJ1-5
D: TRBD1

CDR3: CASSPVKETQYF
V: TRBV7-8
J: TRBJ2-5
D: NA

CDR3: CASSLAGGPRNEQFF
V: TRBV7-9
J: TRBJ2-1
D: TRBD2

CDR3: CASSPSTYRGRNEKLFF
V: TRBV7-6
J: TRBJ1-4
D: TRBD1

CDR3: CASSFQGVENTEAFF
V: TRBV27
J: TRBJ1-1
D: TRBD1

CDR3: CASSLGPGSSYNEQFF
V: TRBV11-2
J: TRBJ2-1
D: NA

CDR3: CASSRTGGNQPQHF
V: TRBV6-5
J: TRBJ1-5
D: TRBD1

CDR3: CASSLGLAGRFSDEQFF
V: TRBV5-1
J: TRBJ2-1
D: TRBD2

CDR3: CASSMEGREQYF
V: TRBV19
J: TRBJ2-7
D: NA

CDR3: CAWSSWGERSNEKLFF
V: TRBV30
J: TRBJ1-4
D: NA

CDR3: CASSHPKRQGSDEKLFF
V: TRBV7-7
J: TRBJ1-4
D: TRBD1

CDR3: CASSGDRDGTEAFF
V: TRBV5-4
J: TRBJ1-1
D: TRBD1

CDR3: CASSPPGLAFTGELFF
V: TRBV7-2
J: TRBJ2-2
D: TRBD2

CDR3: CASSFDRGGQETQYF
V: TRBV28
J: TRBJ2-5
D: TRBD1

CDR3: CASSLSGLTNTGELFF
V: TRBV27
J: TRBJ2-2
D: NA

CDR3: CASSVGAALGTDTQYF
V: TRBV9
J: TRBJ2-3
D: NA

CDR3: CASSRTGVEETQYF
V: TRBV2
J: TRBJ2-5
D: TRBD1

CDR3: CASINLGGGNTEAFF
V: TRBV7-9
J: TRBJ1-1
D: NA

CDR3: CASSPTTGAPYEQYF
V: TRBV2
J: TRBJ2-7
D: TRBD1

CDR3: CASSYDRVREQFF
V: TRBV13
J: TRBJ2-1
D: TRBD1

CDR3: CASSLGSGFNNEQFF
V: TRBV7-8
J: TRBJ2-1
D: NA

CDR3: CASGLPPQGAVNSPLHF
V: TRBV12-5
J: TRBJ1-6
D: TRBD1